The present T cell receptor (beta chain) was sequenced within a study of T cells in Graves' hyperthyroidism and ophthalmopathy (dated by TCRdb to about 2019). For context, the study as a whole: A discovery cohort of roughly 96 patients, roughly 45 with Graves' ophthalmopathy and approximately 57 with stable Graves' hyperthyroidism, was used to find distinguishing TCR V-J signatures. An independent validation cohort of around 19 hyperthyroidism patients and 17 patients who later progressed to ophthalmopathy tested prospective prediction of ophthalmopathy. After blood sampling, hyperthyroidism patients were treated with methimazole at a starting dose of 30 mg daily, and ophthalmopathy patients were treated with high-dose intravenous methylprednisolone. The paper reports TCR Vbeta CDR3 sequencing of over 130 peripheral blood samples: 40 to 45 ophthalmopathy, fewer than 85 hyperthyroidism and around 17 progressor patients. For training and testing, the 100 or so patients in the discovery cohort were randomly divided in a 7:3 ratio. In addition, the study compared T-cell repertoires in thyroid tissue and in blood from five or six Graves' hyperthyroidism patients.

The study excluded patients with uncontrolled infections, other autoimmune diseases, pregnancy or lactation. Diagnoses relied on clinical symptoms, serum thyroxine and TRAb, thyroid ultrasound and orbital computed tomography. Total RNA was extracted using Trizol reagent, and RNA quality was assessed on an Agilent 2100 Bioanalyzer. The full study reports these points: Sample size was not statistically predetermined, and blinding of investigators to group allocation was not performed. In validation, progression to ophthalmopathy was predicted by the model with around 71% sensitivity and 72.22% specificity, a median of approximately 6.5 months before onset. Most expanded thyroid clonotypes (frequency above 0.001) were also detected in blood, suggesting blood repertoires may reflect thyroid immune responses. A model built on a 13 V-J signature distinguished ophthalmopathy from stable hyperthyroidism, reaching roughly 88% sensitivity and around 81% specificity in cross-validation and 80%/75% in testing.

The TCR beta CDR3 regions were amplified from the RNA transcripts. A first-round RT-PCR of the TCR CDR3 used the HTBI primer set with the Qiagen OneStep RT-PCR kit. The libraries were constructed in a second round of multiplex PCR and then size-selected and purified. The libraries were sequenced on an Illumina HiSeq2000 using paired-end 100 bp reads. The authors' pipeline ran thus. SOAPnuke was used to process the raw data, removing reads that contained adapters or uncalled bases, had a mean Phred below 15, or lacked an exact match to the constant primer or identifier. High-quality paired reads were merged using COPE v1.2.5, and each unique nucleotide sequence was defined as a clonotype. MiTCR v1.1 was used to align clonotypes to the IMGT TRBV, TRBD and TRBJ reference segments. Analysis was restricted to V-J combinations with a frequency above 0.0001, which covered 99.2% of repertoires. The TCS score was defined as the ratio of F50 (clonal expansion) to E x V (chaos), calculated using BLOSUM62-based TCRdist between CDR3 peptides within each V-J. Welch's t-statistics and random forest reduced roughly 530 V-J features to 13, which were used in a naive Bayes classifier (R e1071). The Morisita-Horn index was used to measure how similar the thyroid and blood repertoires were. Through fastp at Q25 and MiXCR, TCRdb rebuilt clones from the public reads, retaining in-frame beta chains. Each CDR3 protein gets just one entry, which takes the most common genes and DNA from the rows behind it. The V and J calls were determined by TCRdb, not by the authors. This sample holds about 510,000 distinct CDR3 sequences; approximately 48% were observed only once. Jointly, the top ten make up about 40% of the sample.

V is pared back by 8 bases and J by 0 bases, with 10 bases lying between the germline termini. The CDR3 holds 13 amino acids from the cysteine to the phenylalanine. The sequence is cut down to CDR3 DNA, 39 bases in frame from base 1. CDR1 SGHTA and CDR2 FQGTGA are derived from the germline V gene. This clonotype was picked up a small number of times. No antigen is known for it. Nothing much larger sits one base from this clone, and base qualities are not available. The sample was peripheral blood or thyroid tissue (not recorded which). The chain couples TRBV7-3 to TRBJ1-1; no D segment can be confidently identified. This receptor was taken from an adult woman with Graves' disease, either hyperthyroidism or ophthalmopathy (not recorded which). The CDR3 reads as follows: CASAYQLNTEAFF. The DNA sequence is given as TGTGCCAGCGCGTATCAGCTGAACACTGAAGCTTTCTTT.